The clone carrying this T cell receptor beta chain was counted ten times or more. Its target is not known. The method was immunoSEQ multiplex PCR; TCRdb's version includes in-frame clones alone and lacks a portion of them. The sample has 6,000 to 8,000 clones, none seen only once; the top ten hold around 6%. The germline gives CDR1 MGHRA, CDR2 YSYEKL. CDR3 length: 15 residues. V lost 4 bases and J lost 1, with 11 bases in between. This record belongs to a study of T cells after posttransplantation cyclophosphamide. Whole-study results and caveats: Later blood repertoires were often dominated by clones from the donor CD8+ memory compartment. TRB clonality was highly associated with recipient CMV seropositivity and reactivation. Skin or GI-infiltrating T cells shared few TRB sequences with blood.

A marrow graft followed busulfan-fludarabine conditioning, with cyclophosphamide on days +3 and +4. This receptor was taken from a male patient between 25 and 39 years old who received an allogeneic stem cell transplant from an unrelated donor, was CMV-positive, and had acute and chronic GVHD. The graft donor may have given rise to some T cells. The source material was PBMCs, sampled after an allogeneic stem cell transplant with post-transplant cyclophosphamide. V and J are TRBV4-1 and TRBJ2-4, with a weak D call TRBD2 (6 bases). The CDR3 DNA sequence: TGCGCCAGCAGCCGACTAGGGGTTGCCAAAAACATTCAGTACTTC. This sequence encodes CASSRLGVAKNIQYF.